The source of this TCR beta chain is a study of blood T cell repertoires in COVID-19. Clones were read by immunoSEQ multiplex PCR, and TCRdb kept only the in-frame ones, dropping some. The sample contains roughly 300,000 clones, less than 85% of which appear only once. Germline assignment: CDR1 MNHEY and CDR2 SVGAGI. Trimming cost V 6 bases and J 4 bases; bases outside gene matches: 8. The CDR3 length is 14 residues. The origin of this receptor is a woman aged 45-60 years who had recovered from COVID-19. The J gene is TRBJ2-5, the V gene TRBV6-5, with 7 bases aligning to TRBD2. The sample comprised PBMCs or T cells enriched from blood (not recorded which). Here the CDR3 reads CASSPRGEGETQYF. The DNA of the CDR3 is TGTGCCAGCAGCCCCAGAGGGGAGGGAGAGACCCAGTACTTC.